Presented here are 22 T cell receptor beta chains from one specimen sequenced in a study of T cells after yellow fever vaccination. TCRdb reanalysed the 5' RACE reads using MiXCR and keeps one entry per CDR3 protein. The repertoire consists of some 350,000 distinct CDR3 sequences, with approximately 4% occurring once and the leading ten covering roughly 25%. The source material was PBMCs, sampled 5 days after the yellow fever booster vaccination. These receptors all stem from a man between 18 and 35 years old who received the YFV17D yellow fever vaccine.

This clonotype occurred a few times. V and J are TRBV7-2 and TRBJ2-2, with TRBD1 as a possible D gene (6 bases). Trimming pared 4 bases from V and 5 bases from J, leaving 11 bases between. CDR3 length equals 14 residues. Germline V lookup: CDR1 SGHTA, CDR2 FQGNSA. CDR3 nucleotides: TGTGCCAGCAGCTCAGGGGTCTTGACCGGGGAGCTGTTTTTT. This sequence encodes CASSSGVLTGELFF.

V and J are TRBV10-1 and TRBJ2-7; the D is unclear. The V and J ends lost 5 bases and 0 bases respectively, with 14 bases between them. Germline V gene lookup returns CDR1 WNHNN and CDR2 SYGVQD (reference sequence). The CDR3 covers 15 residues. CDR3 protein: CASSFTAMSSYEQYV. The CDR3 DNA is TGCGCCAGCAGTTTTACAGCGATGAGCTCCTACGAGCAGTACGTC.

In its sample, this clonotype was seen a few times. The V and J genes are TRBV4-1 and TRBJ1-1; TRBD1 matches at 10 bases. Germline V CDR1 and CDR2: MGHRA, YSYEKL. V was clipped by 3 bases and J by 4 bases; unmatched bases: 11. The CDR3 covers 17 residues. CDR3 loop: CASSHYPGRTGGTEAFF. CDR3 nucleotide sequence: TGCGCCAGCAGCCATTACCCGGGGAGGACAGGGGGCACTGAAGCTTTCTTT.

V and J are TRBV11-2 and TRBJ2-1, with 10 bases lining up with TRBD2. CDR1 is SGHAT and CDR2 is FQNNGV in the germline V gene. V was pared by 3 bases and J by 8 bases, with 7 bases of the junction left unmatched. This CDR3 contains 15 residues. CDR3 residues: CASSFSLAGIYEQFF. In nucleotides, the CDR3 is TGTGCCAGCAGCTTCTCACTAGCGGGGATCTATGAGCAGTTCTTC.

This clonotype was observed a handful of times. The chain has TRBV7-9 and TRBJ1-1; possibly TRBD1 for D (5 bases). Germline V gene sequence: CDR1 SEHNR, CDR2 FQNEAQ (reference sequence). CDR3 length equals 14 residues. V shed 6 bases and J shed 1 base, with 12 bases lying between them. The CDR3 here is CASRKEGKNTEAFF. Written as DNA, the CDR3 is TGTGCCAGCAGGAAAGAGGGGAAGAACACTGAAGCTTTCTTT.

The CDR3 DNA sequence: TGTGCCAGCAGCTCCTACCAGGACGGGAACACTGAAGCTTTCTTT. Translated, it gives CASSSYQDGNTEAFF. V is TRBV7-8 and J is TRBJ1-1; D not resolved. In germline, CDR1 is SGHVS, CDR2 FQNEAQ. V shed 4 bases and J shed 1 base, with 13 bases lying between them. The CDR3 consists of 15 residues.

The CDR3 DNA follows: TGTGCCAGCAGCGTGTCCGGGACTTCCTTCCGCACAGATACGCAGTATTTT. Protein product: CASSVSGTSFRTDTQYF. The rearrangement links TRBV9 to TRBJ2-3; possibly TRBD2 for D (6 bases). V shed 2 bases and J shed 1 base, with 17 bases lying between them. Germline assignment: CDR1 SGDLS and CDR2 YYNGEE. The CDR3 loop spans 17 amino acids.

The table lists this clonotype with many counts. The chain recombines TRBV6-5 with TRBJ1-1; tentatively, D is TRBD1 (5 bases). V dropped 6 bases and J dropped 8 bases, with 16 bases sitting between them. The CDR3 spans 13 residues. Germline CDR1 and CDR2: MNHEY and SVGAGI. CDR3 DNA sequence: TGTGCCAGCAGCTGGGGTGAACGGGGGGAAGCTTTCTTT. Its protein product is CASSWGERGEAFF.

This clonotype came up a few times. The chain couples TRBV20-1 to TRBJ2-2, with 8 nucleotides matching TRBD1. This CDR3 is built from 16 residues. Germline V lookup: CDR1 DFQATT, CDR2 SNEGSKA (reference sequence). Unmatched junction bases numbered 4, after V lost 0 bases and J lost 1 base. The CDR3, as DNA: TGCAGTGCTAGAGACCCACAGGGGGAGAACACCGGGGAGCTGTTTTTT. Protein product: CSARDPQGENTGELFF.

The V and J genes are TRBV30 and TRBJ2-7; 11 bases align to TRBD1. CDR3 length: 16 residues. Germline V gene sequence: CDR1 GTSNPN, CDR2 SVGIG (reference sequence). J lost 4 bases, V lost 1 base, and 9 bases had no gene match. CDR3 bases: TGTGCCTGGAGTGCGCGATCGGGACAGGGGGGGTACGAGCAGTACTTC. Its translation: CAWSARSGQGGYEQYF.

This clonotype has ten or more counts. This chain uses TRBV4-3 with TRBJ2-1, with 7 bases fitting TRBD1. Trimming took 4 bases from V and 6 from J; bases not matched to a gene: 9. Looked up from germline, CDR1 is LGHNA and CDR2 is YSLEER. The CDR3 consists of 15 residues. The chain's CDR3 is CASSRSLRDSNEQFF. CDR3 coding DNA: TGCGCCAGCAGCCGGAGTCTCCGGGACAGCAATGAGCAGTTCTTC.

This chain connects TRBV4-1 to TRBJ2-2, with a possible D match to TRBD1 (6 bases). In germline, CDR1 is MGHRA, CDR2 YSYEKL. The CDR3 length is 15 residues. Trimming cost V 11 bases and J 3 bases, with 19 bases left between them. CDR3 amino acids: CAGEPMGADTGELFF. For the CDR3, the DNA is TGCGCCGGCGAGCCCATGGGGGCTGACACCGGGGAGCTGTTTTTT.

This clonotype appeared many times. The V and J genes are TRBV9 and TRBJ2-3; 12 bases fit TRBD2. Per the germline V gene, CDR1 is SGDLS and CDR2 is YYNGEE. The CDR3 runs 15 residues. Trimming at V came to 2 bases and at J to 4 bases, leaving 2 bases not matched to a gene. Here the CDR3 DNA reads TGTGCCAGCAGCGTCCTAGCGGGGGGGGCAGATACGCAGTATTTT. As protein: CASSVLAGGADTQYF.

This chain joins TRBV20-1 and TRBJ1-5, with a tentative D call TRBD1 (6 bases). Trimming took off 0 bases at V and 9 bases at J, with 15 bases between the two ends. Germline CDR1 reads DFQATT; CDR2 reads SNEGSKA (reference sequence). The CDR3 consists of 14 residues. The CDR3 DNA reads TGCAGTGCTAGAGATTTACAGGGCCGGTTGCCCCAGCATTTT. It encodes CSARDLQGRLPQHF.

V usage is TRBV24-1 and J usage is TRBJ2-1; 7 nucleotides agree with TRBD1. Germline assignment: CDR1 KGHDR and CDR2 SFDVKD. This CDR3 comprises 15 residues. Losses at the gene ends were 8 bases for V and 0 bases for J; bases not matched to a gene: 6. Written as DNA, the CDR3 is TGTGCCACCACCGGGGCAGGGGGCTCCTACAATGAGCAGTTCTTC. It codes for CATTGAGGSYNEQFF.

This clonotype was detected ten times or more. The chain employs TRBV12-3 or TRBV12-4 and TRBJ2-5, with D unresolved. The CDR3 loop spans 14 amino acids. Between the trimmed V and J ends, which lost 4 bases and 3 bases, there was a span of 12 bases. CDR3 DNA: TGTGCCAGCAGTTCCGGGCCGGAAAAAGAGACCCAGTACTTC. This sequence encodes CASSSGPEKETQYF.

V gene TRBV6-5 combines with J gene TRBJ2-6; D gene uncertain. The CDR3 contains 15 residues. V shed 5 bases and J shed 0 bases, with 8 bases lying between them. Per germline, CDR1 MNHEY and CDR2 SVGAGI. The CDR3 bases are TGTGCCAGCAGTCCTATCTTCTCTGGGGCCAACGTCCTGACTTTC. Translated: CASSPIFSGANVLTF.

The table lists this clonotype with a few counts. This chain connects TRBV12-3 or TRBV12-4 to TRBJ2-5; maybe TRBD2 (6 bases). The length of the CDR3 is 14 residues. Trimming took 4 bases from V and 4 from J, leaving 13 bases between them. The CDR3 reads CASSSGEMAETQYF. The CDR3 DNA sequence: TGTGCCAGCAGTTCGGGGGAGATGGCAGAGACCCAGTACTTC.

This chain uses TRBV9 with TRBJ2-3; tentative D call: TRBD1 (8 bases). CDR1 is SGDLS and CDR2 is YYNGEE in the germline V gene. V lost 3 bases, J lost 3 bases, and 14 bases lay in between. CDR3 length equals 15 residues. The CDR3 sequence: CASSAGQGLTDTQYF. As DNA, the CDR3 is TGTGCCAGCAGCGCAGGACAGGGACTAACAGATACGCAGTATTTT.

This clonotype was seen a handful of times. The chain links TRBV19 to TRBJ2-7; 8 nucleotides match TRBD1. Germline lookup yields CDR1 LNHDA and CDR2 SQIVND (reference sequence). With V trimmed by 10 bases and J by 6 bases, 5 bases remained unmatched. CDR3 length: 11 amino acids. The CDR3 region has the DNA TGTGCCACCCAGGGGGCTGGCGAGCAGTACTTC. It codes for CATQGAGEQYF.

The chain is built from TRBV7-9 and TRBJ1-6, with 8 bases fitting TRBD1. This CDR3 has 15 amino acids. Germline CDR1 and CDR2: SEHNR and FQNEAQ (reference sequence). The ends lost 5 bases at V and 5 bases at J; junction bases unmatched: 5. The CDR3 loop reads CASSPQGVDNSPLHF. The CDR3 region has the DNA TGTGCCAGCAGCCCACAGGGGGTGGATAATTCACCCCTCCACTTT. Using reference TRBV7-9 and TRBJ1-6 for the parts outside the CDR3, the full variable domain is DTGVSQNPRHKITKRGQNVTFRCDPISEHNRLYWYRQTLGQGPEFLTYFQNEAQLEKSRLLSDRFSAERPKGSFSTLEIQRTEQGDSAMYLCASSPQGVDNSPLHFGNGTRLTVT.

This clonotype was counted a few times. The chain uses TRBV7-3 and TRBJ2-5, with 8 positions matching TRBD1. Trimming removed 5 bases from V and 4 bases from J; junction bases left unmatched: 6. CDR1 is SGHTA and CDR2 is FQGTGA in the germline V gene. The CDR3 has 14 amino acids. This CDR3 is CASSPGDRRETQYF. The CDR3 DNA reads as TGTGCCAGCAGCCCAGGGGACAGGAGAGAGACCCAGTACTTC.